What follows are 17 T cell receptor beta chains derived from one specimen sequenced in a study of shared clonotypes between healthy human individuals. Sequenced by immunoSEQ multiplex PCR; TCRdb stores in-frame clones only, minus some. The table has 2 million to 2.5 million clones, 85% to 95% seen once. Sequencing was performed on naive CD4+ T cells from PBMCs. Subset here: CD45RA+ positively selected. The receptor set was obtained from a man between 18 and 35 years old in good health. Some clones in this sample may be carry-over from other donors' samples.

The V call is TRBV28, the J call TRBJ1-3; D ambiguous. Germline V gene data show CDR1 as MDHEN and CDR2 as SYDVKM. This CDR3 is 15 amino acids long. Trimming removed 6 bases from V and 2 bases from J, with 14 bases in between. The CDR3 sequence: CASSRRGFPGNTIYF. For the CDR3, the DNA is TGTGCCAGCAGCCGACGAGGGTTTCCTGGAAACACCATATATTTT.

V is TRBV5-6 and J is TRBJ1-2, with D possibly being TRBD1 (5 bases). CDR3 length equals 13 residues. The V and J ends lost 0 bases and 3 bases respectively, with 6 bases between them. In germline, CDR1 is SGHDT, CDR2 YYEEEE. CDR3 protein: CASSLGQHYGYTF. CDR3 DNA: TGTGCCAGCAGCTTGGGACAGCACTATGGCTACACCTTC.

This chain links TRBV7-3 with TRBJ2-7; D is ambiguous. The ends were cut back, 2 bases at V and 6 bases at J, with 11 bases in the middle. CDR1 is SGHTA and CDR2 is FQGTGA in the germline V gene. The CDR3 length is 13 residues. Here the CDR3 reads CASSLRSMGEQYF. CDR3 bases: TGTGCCAGCAGCTTACGGTCCATGGGCGAGCAGTACTTC.

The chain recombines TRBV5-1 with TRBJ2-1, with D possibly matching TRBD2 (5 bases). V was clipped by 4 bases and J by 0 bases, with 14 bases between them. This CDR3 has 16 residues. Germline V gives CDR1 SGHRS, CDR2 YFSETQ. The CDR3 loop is CASSSAADYSYNEQFF. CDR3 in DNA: TGCGCCAGCAGCAGTGCAGCGGATTACTCCTACAATGAGCAGTTCTTC.

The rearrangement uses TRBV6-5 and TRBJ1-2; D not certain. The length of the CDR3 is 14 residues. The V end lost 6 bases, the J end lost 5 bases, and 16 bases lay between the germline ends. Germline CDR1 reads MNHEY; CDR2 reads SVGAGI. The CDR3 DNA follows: TGTGCCAGCAGCTCCAACCGGGATACTTATGGCTACACCTTC. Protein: CASSSNRDTYGYTF.

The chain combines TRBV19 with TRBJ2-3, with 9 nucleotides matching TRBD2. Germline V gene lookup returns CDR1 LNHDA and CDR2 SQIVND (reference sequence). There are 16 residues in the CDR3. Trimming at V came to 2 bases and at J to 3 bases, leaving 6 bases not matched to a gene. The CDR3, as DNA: TGTGCCAGTAGTATAAGGTCTAGCGGGGTAACAGATACGCAGTATTTT. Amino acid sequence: CASSIRSSGVTDTQYF.

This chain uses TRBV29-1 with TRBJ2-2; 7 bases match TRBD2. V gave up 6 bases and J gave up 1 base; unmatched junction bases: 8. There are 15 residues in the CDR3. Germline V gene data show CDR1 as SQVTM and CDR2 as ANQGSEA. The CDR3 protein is CSVGPPSGNTGELFF. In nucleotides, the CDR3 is TGCAGCGTGGGTCCTCCTAGCGGGAACACCGGGGAGCTGTTTTTT.

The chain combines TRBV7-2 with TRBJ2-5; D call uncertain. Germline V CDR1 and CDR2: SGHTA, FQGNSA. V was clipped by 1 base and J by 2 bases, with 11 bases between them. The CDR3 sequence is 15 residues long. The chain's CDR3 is CASSLVGQSQETQYF. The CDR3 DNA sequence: TGTGCCAGCAGCTTAGTTGGGCAGTCACAAGAGACCCAGTACTTC.

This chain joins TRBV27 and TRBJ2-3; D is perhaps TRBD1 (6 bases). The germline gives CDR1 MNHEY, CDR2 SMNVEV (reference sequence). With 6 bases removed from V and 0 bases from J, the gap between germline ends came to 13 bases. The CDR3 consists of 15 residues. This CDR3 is CASSRQETSTDTQYF. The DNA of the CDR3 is TGTGCCAGCAGCCGACAGGAGACTAGCACAGATACGCAGTATTTT.

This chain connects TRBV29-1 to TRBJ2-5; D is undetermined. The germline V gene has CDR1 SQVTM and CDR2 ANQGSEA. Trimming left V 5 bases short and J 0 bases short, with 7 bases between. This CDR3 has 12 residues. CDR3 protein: CSVKAYQETQYF. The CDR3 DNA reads TGCAGCGTTAAGGCGTACCAAGAGACCCAGTACTTC.

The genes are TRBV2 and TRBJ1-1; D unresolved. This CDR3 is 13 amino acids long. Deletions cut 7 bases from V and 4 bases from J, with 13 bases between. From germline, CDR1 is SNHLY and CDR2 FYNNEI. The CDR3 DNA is TGTGCCAGCAATCGGGAGAAGGGCACTGAAGCTTTCTTT. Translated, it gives CASNREKGTEAFF.

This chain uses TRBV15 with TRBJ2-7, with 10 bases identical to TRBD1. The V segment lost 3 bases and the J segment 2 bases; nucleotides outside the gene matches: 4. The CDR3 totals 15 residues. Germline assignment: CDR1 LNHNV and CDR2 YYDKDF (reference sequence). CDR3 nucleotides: TGTGCCACCAGCAGGGGCGGGACAGGGGCCTACGAGCAGTACTTC. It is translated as CATSRGGTGAYEQYF.

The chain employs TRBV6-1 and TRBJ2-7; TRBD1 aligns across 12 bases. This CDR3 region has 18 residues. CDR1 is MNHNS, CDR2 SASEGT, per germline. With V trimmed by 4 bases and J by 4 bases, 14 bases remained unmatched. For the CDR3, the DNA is TGTGCCAGCAGTGCAAACCGAGAAGGGACAGGGGGCCTATACGAGCAGTACTTC. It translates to CASSANREGTGGLYEQYF.

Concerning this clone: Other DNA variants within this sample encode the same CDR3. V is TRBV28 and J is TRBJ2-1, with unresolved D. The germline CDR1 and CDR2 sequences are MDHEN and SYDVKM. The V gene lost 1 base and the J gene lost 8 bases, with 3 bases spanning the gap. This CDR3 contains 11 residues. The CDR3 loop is CASSLSHEQFF. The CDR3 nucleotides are TGTGCCAGCAGTTTATCCCATGAGCAGTTCTTC. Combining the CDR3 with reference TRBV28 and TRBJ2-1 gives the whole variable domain DVKVTQSSRYLVKRTGEKVFLECVQDMDHENMFWYRQDPGLGLRLIYFSYDVKMKEKGDIPEGYSVSREKKERFSLILESASTNQTSMYLCASSLSHEQFFGPGTRLTVL.

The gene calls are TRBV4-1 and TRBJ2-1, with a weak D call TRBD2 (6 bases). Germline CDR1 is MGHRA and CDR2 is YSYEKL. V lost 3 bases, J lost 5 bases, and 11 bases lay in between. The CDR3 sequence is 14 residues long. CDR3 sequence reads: CASSHGTGDNEQFF. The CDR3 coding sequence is TGCGCCAGCAGCCACGGGACGGGAGACAATGAGCAGTTCTTC.

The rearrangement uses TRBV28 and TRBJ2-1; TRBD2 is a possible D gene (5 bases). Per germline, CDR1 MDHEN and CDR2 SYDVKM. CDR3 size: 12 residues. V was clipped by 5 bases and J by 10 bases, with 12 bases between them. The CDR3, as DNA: TGTGCCAGCAGTCCCGTACGGAGGGAGCAGTTCTTC. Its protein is CASSPVRREQFF.

CDR3 nucleotide sequence: TGCGCCAGCAGCTTGCGGGCCGGCGGAGGTATAGGGAATGAGCAGTTCTTC. Translation gives CASSLRAGGGIGNEQFF. The chain employs TRBV5-1 and TRBJ2-1; D might be TRBD2 (5 bases). From germline, CDR1 is SGHRS and CDR2 YFSETQ. The V and J ends lost 1 base and 7 bases respectively, with 21 bases between them. The CDR3 sequence is 17 residues long.